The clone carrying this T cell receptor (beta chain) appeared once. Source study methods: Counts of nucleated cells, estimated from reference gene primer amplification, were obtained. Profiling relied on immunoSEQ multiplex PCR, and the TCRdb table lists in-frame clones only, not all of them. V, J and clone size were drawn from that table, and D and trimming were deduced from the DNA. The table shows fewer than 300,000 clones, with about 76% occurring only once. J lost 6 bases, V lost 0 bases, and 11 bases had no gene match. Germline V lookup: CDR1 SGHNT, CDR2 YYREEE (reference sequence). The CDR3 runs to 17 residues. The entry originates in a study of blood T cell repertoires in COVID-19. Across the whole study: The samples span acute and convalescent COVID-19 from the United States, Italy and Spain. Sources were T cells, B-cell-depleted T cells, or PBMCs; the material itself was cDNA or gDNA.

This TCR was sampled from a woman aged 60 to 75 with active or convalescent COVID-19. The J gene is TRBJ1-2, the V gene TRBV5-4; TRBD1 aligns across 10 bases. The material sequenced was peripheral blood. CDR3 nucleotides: TGTGCCAGCAGCTTGGGGGGTCGACAGGGGGCAAGGGATGGCTACACCTTC. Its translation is CASSLGGRQGARDGYTF.